This T cell receptor beta chain stems from a study of regulatory T cells in long-lasting Graves disease. In germline, CDR1 is LGHDT, CDR2 YNNKEL (reference sequence). V was cut by 0 bases and J by 8 bases, with 4 bases left in between. The CDR3 is made up of 11 amino acids. Time point meaning: newly diagnosed GD, antithyroid drugs for less than 3 months. PBMC RNA served as the TCR library source. Building the TCR beta libraries relied on iRepertoire HTBI primers, and CDR3 regions underwent Arm-PCR. TCRdb re-derived calls from the multiplex PCR reads in MiXCR, one entry per CDR3 protein. The sample lists a few hundred thousand distinct CDR3 sequences, approximately 14% occurring once. Study findings and constraints: Graves' patients with persistent disease showed TCR diversity lower than patients newly diagnosed.

This clonotype has at least ten counts. What it binds is unknown. This sample also belongs to another study, concerning T cells in Graves' hyperthyroidism and ophthalmopathy.

The rearrangement uses TRBV3-1 and TRBJ1-2; no firm D call. Sequenced material: peripheral blood mononuclear cells (PBMCs), taken at new diagnosis, from a patient treated with antithyroid drugs. The TCR comes from a woman aged 45-65 years with Graves disease. The CDR3 DNA reads as TGTGCCAGCAGCCAAGATGCGGGCTACACCTTC. It codes for CASSQDAGYTF.